The 10 T cell receptor beta chains below come from one sample, sequenced in a study of tumor-infiltrating lymphocytes in primary liver carcinoma. TCR beta cDNA was prepared out of roughly 0.5 ug total RNA by means of a constant-region primer. ARM-PCR was slightly modified, and three nested multiplex PCR rounds with it gave rise to the TCR beta libraries. The first two PCR rounds used TRBV1-TRBV30 forward primers with a C-beta reverse primer, 9 to 11 cycles each. TCRdb re-called the multiplex PCR reads with MiXCR, one entry per CDR3 protein. The data hold 20,000 to 30,000 distinct CDR3 sequences, with roughly four fifths observed a single time. Without any cell sorting, roughly 20-30 mg of bulk tissue yielded co-extracted RNA and DNA. The sequenced material came from liver tumor tissue from sampling region 3. Regarding subset: tumor region T3, left-lateral pole. The receptors were sampled from a man between 40 and 49 years old with primary liver carcinoma and hepatitis B virus infection.

V usage is TRBV10-3 and J usage is TRBJ2-2; D perhaps matches TRBD2 (6 bases). The CDR3 totals 14 residues. The V end lost 7 bases, the J end lost 0 bases, and 9 bases lay between the germline ends. Germline CDR1 ENHRY, CDR2 SYGVKD. The chain's CDR3 is CAINGTANTGELFF. The CDR3 coding sequence is TGTGCCATCAATGGGACTGCGAACACCGGGGAGCTGTTTTTT.

With regard to this clonotype: Relative to the germline gene, one junction end is altered; a read error may explain this. The CDR3 sequence: CAISLDLGGWKRYF. CDR3 bases: TGTGCCATCAGCTTAGATCTTGGTGGATGGAAACGGTACTTC. The genes are TRBV11-2 and TRBJ2-7; D is undetermined. Germline CDR1 SGHAT, CDR2 FQNNGV. This CDR3 region has 14 residues.

About this clonotype itself: A read error is likely, as this CDR3 ends without the conserved phenylalanine or tryptophan. This chain joins TRBV5-5 and TRBJ2-1, with 7 bases matching TRBD1. Germline V lookup: CDR1 SGHKS, CDR2 YYEKEE (reference sequence). The CDR3 spans 15 residues. Here the CDR3 DNA reads TGTGCCAGCATCCCTAGACAGGGTTCCTACAATGAACAGTTCTCC. Its translation is CASIPRQGSYNEQFS.

Of note for this clonotype: This CDR3 is missing its conserved last phenylalanine or tryptophan, likely due to a read error. The rearrangement links TRBV11-2 to TRBJ1-2, with 12 positions matching TRBD1. The CDR3 loop spans 15 amino acids. V lost 0 bases, J lost 9 bases, and 5 bases stayed unmatched. Germline-derived CDR1 and CDR2 are SGHAT and FQNNGV. The CDR3 sequence: CASSLDPGTGGSYTS. DNA for the CDR3: TGTGCCAGCAGCTTAGACCCCGGGACAGGGGGCAGCTACACCTCC.

In its sample, this clonotype was seen a few times. The germline gene is not matched at one end of the junction; a read error may be the cause. V usage is TRBV4-1 and J usage is TRBJ2-1; 8 positions agree with TRBD1. The CDR3 consists of 16 residues. Germline assignment: CDR1 MGHRA and CDR2 YSYEKL. CDR3 DNA: TGCGCCAGCAGCCAAGGCAGGGGGCGTATTTACAGTGAGCAGTTCTTC. Translated, it gives CASSQGRGRIYSEQFF.

Points on this clonotype: The conserved phenylalanine or tryptophan is not found at the CDR3 terminus, so this likely reflects a read error. V gene TRBV11-1 combines with J gene TRBJ2-1; TRBD1 agrees at 9 bases. Germline CDR1 is SGHAT and CDR2 is FQDESV (reference sequence). The CDR3 covers 17 residues. CDR3 loop: CTSNLTSPGQGNDEQFS. The CDR3, as DNA: TGTACCAGCAACTTAACCTCCCCGGGACAGGGTAACGATGAGCAGTTCTCC.

In the case of this clonotype: This likely comes from a read error, as the CDR3 has no conserved phenylalanine or tryptophan at its end. This sequence joins TRBV11-2 and TRBJ2-3; D is possibly TRBD2 (6 bases). This CDR3 spans 15 amino acids. In germline, CDR1 is SGHAT, CDR2 FQNNGV. The chain's CDR3 is CASSPGYRSGDTQYS. The DNA of the CDR3 is TGTGCCAGCAGCCCAGGGTACAGATCGGGAGATACTCAGTATTCT.

About this clonotype: Since the CDR3 does not end with the conserved phenylalanine or tryptophan, this likely comes from a read error. The DNA is left out, because the CDR3 cannot be placed on it with certainty; the CDR3 is given as TCRdb lists it. V usage is TRBV11-2 and J usage is TRBJ2-2; TRBD2 is taken as the D call from the table, unchecked against the DNA. Germline V gives CDR1 SGHAT, CDR2 FQNNGV. The CDR3 length equals 17 residues, ends included. CDR3 loop: CASNLALGGANTGEPFS.

This chain joins TRBV5-4 and TRBJ2-2; maybe TRBD1 (6 bases). V was shortened by 5 bases and J by 10 bases, with 15 bases between the two germline ends. CDR3 length equals 13 residues. Germline loops: CDR1 SGHNT, CDR2 YYREEE (reference sequence). CDR3 residues: CASRGMGAVELFF. Here the CDR3 DNA reads TGTGCCAGCAGGGGGATGGGGGCCGTGGAGCTGTTTTTT.

With respect to this clonotype: A read error may produce the germline difference seen at one junction end. This chain joins TRBV6-5 and TRBJ2-3; 7 nucleotides line up with TRBD2. CDR1 is MNHEY and CDR2 is SVGAGI in the germline V gene. The CDR3 is 17 residues long. The CDR3 is CAIHEQDGRNETDTPYF. The CDR3 coding sequence is TGTGCCATCCACGAACAGGACGGGAGGAATGAGACAGATACGCCGTATTTT.